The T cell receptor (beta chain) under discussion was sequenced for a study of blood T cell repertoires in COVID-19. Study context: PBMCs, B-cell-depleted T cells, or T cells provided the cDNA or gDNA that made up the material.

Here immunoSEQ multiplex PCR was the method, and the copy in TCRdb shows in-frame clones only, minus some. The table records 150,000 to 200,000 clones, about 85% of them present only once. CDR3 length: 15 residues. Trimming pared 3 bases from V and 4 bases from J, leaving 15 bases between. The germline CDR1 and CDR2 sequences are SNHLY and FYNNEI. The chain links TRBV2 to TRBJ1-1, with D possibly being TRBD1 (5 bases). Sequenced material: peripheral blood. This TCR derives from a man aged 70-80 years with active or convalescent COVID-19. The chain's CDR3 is CASSDMGGVVTEAFF. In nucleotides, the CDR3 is TGTGCCAGCAGTGATATGGGGGGTGTTGTCACTGAAGCTTTCTTT.